The clone carrying this T cell receptor beta chain appeared a single time. At the DNA level, this CDR3 is encoded by other sequences in the same sample as well. The germline V gene has CDR1 SGHRS and CDR2 YFSETQ. Trimming removed 2 bases from V and 0 bases from J; junction bases left unmatched: 2. The CDR3 extends over 15 amino acids. Those enrolled, adults aged roughly 18 to 100 years, came from roughly 23 US areas. Categorization into cohorts depended on clinical history that participants reported. Recovered participants had two consecutive negative NP/OP PCR tests, healthcare professional clearance, or symptom resolution. The data stem from a study of blood T cell repertoires in COVID-19. Background on the study: From the United States, Italy and Spain came samples of acute and convalescent COVID-19.

The repertoire was sequenced with immunoSEQ multiplex PCR; TCRdb's copy has only in-frame clones and lacks some. The table lists around 250,000 clones, roughly four fifths of them singletons. This TCR was sampled from a man aged 45-65 years who had recovered from COVID-19. The chain uses TRBV5-1 and TRBJ2-1; 7 bases agree with TRBD2. Material: PBMCs or T cells enriched from blood (not recorded which). The CDR3 sequence is CASSLAGSSYNEQFF. CDR3 nucleotide sequence: TGCGCCAGCAGCTTAGCGGGGTCCTCCTACAATGAGCAGTTCTTC.